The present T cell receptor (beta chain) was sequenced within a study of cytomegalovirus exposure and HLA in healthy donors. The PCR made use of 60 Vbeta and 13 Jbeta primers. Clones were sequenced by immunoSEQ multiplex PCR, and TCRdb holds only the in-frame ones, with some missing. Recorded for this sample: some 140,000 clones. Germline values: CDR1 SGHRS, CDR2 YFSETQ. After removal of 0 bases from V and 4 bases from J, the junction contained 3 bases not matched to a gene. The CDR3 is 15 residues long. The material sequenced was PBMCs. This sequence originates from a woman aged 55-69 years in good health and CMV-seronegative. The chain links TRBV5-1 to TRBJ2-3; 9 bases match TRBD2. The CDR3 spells CASSLEGLAADTQYF. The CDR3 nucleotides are TGCGCCAGCAGCTTGGAGGGACTAGCAGCAGATACGCAGTATTTT.